This is a list of T cell receptor beta chains from one sample in a study of blood T cell repertoires in COVID-19. Clones were read by immunoSEQ multiplex PCR, and TCRdb kept only the in-frame ones, dropping some. The sample holds 25,000 to 30,000 clones; around 89% are singletons and the top ten take around 11%. Sequencing was performed on peripheral blood. These receptors were obtained from a man aged 70 or older with acute or convalescent COVID-19. Both conserved end residues are part of each CDR3. The order of the fields is D gene, V gene, clone size, J gene, CDR3 protein, CDR3 DNA. A D gene is named only where the DNA matches it firmly. For some rows the clone size is stated as once, few or many, or as a class when expanded; others skip it.

>TRBD2|TRBV19|-|TRBJ2-1
CASTTLASGKYNEQFF
TGTGCCAGTACTACCCTAGCTAGCGGAAAATACAATGAGCAGTTCTTC
>-|TRBV7-6|once|TRBJ1-5
CASSLGGGNQPQHF
TGTGCCAGCAGCTTGGGGGGTGGCAATCAGCCCCAGCATTTT
>-|TRBV28|-|TRBJ1-2
CASSSQQYLYGYTF
TGTGCCAGCAGTTCCCAACAATACCTCTATGGCTACACCTTC
>-|TRBV7-9|few|TRBJ1-5
CASSPPGGESNQPQHF
TGTGCCAGCAGCCCTCCGGGAGGGGAGAGCAATCAGCCCCAGCATTTT
>-|TRBV4-1|-|TRBJ1-1
CASSQGQVNTEAFF
TGCGCCAGCAGCCAAGGACAGGTGAACACTGAAGCTTTCTTT
>TRBD1|TRBV7-6|-|TRBJ2-1
CAIQTGGFLFF
TGTGCCATTCAAACAGGGGGTTTTTTGTTCTTC
>-|TRBV11-2|-|TRBJ2-7
CASSPRRTRGEQYF
TGTGCCAGCAGCCCAAGAAGGACCCGGGGCGAGCAGTACTTC
>-|TRBV6-2/TRBV6-3|-|TRBJ2-7
CASSPGVKQYF
TGTGCCAGCAGCCCAGGGGTTAAGCAGTACTTC
>TRBD2|TRBV27|-|TRBJ2-3
CASSMPGLAGESTDTQYF
TGTGCCAGCAGTATGCCGGGACTAGCGGGAGAAAGCACAGATACGCAGTATTTT
>TRBD1|TRBV7-3|-|TRBJ2-1
CASSLTMGTGQFF
TGTGCCAGCAGCTTAACGATGGGGACAGGGCAGTTCTTC
>-|TRBV6-2/TRBV6-3|once|TRBJ2-1
CASSYMRAYNEQFF
TGTGCCAGCAGTTACATGAGGGCCTACAATGAGCAGTTCTTC
>-|TRBV28|once|TRBJ1-5
CASSPRNALSNQPQHF
TGTGCCAGCAGTCCCCGTAACGCACTTAGCAATCAGCCCCAGCATTTT
>-|TRBV5-4|-|TRBJ1-1
CASSLDRGNTEAFF
TGTGCCAGCAGCTTGGATCGGGGGAACACTGAAGCTTTCTTT
>TRBD1|TRBV5-1|-|TRBJ1-4
CASSALQGTNEKLFF
TGCGCCAGCAGCGCATTACAGGGGACTAATGAAAAACTGTTTTTT
>-|TRBV7-6|-|TRBJ2-1
CASSRVPNYNEQFF
TGTGCCAGCAGCCGGGTCCCCAATTACAATGAGCAGTTCTTC
>-|TRBV5-1|-|TRBJ1-2
CASQTGAANYGYTF
TGCGCCAGCCAGACAGGAGCCGCTAACTATGGCTACACCTTC
>TRBD2|TRBV7-7|-|TRBJ2-1
CASSPSGSRNEQFF
TGTGCCAGCAGCCCCAGCGGGAGTAGAAATGAGCAGTTCTTC
>-|TRBV9|-|TRBJ1-4
CASSAGATGEKLFF
TGTGCCAGCAGCGCAGGAGCTACAGGGGAAAAACTGTTTTTT
>-|TRBV5-4|-|TRBJ2-7
CASSLFNHEQYF
TGTGCCAGCAGCCTTTTTAATCACGAGCAGTACTTC
>TRBD1|TRBV5-1|-|TRBJ2-2
CASSGLGTGNTGELFF
TGCGCCAGCAGCGGATTGGGGACAGGAAACACCGGGGAGCTGTTTTTT
>-|TRBV24-1|once|TRBJ2-7
CATSGTKAGEVYEQYF
TGTGCCACCAGTGGGACGAAGGCAGGGGAAGTCTACGAGCAGTACTTC
>TRBD2|TRBV3-1/TRBV3-2|-|TRBJ2-3
CASSQALTGGDTQYF
TGTGCCAGCAGCCAAGCCCTGACGGGGGGAGATACGCAGTATTTT
>TRBD1|TRBV10-3|-|TRBJ1-2
CAISDVRQGLDYGYTF
TGTGCCATCAGTGACGTCCGACAGGGGTTAGACTATGGCTACACCTTC
>TRBD2|TRBV7-2|medium-sized|TRBJ2-3
CASSVGLAYTDTQYF
TGTGCCAGCAGCGTCGGACTAGCGTACACAGATACGCAGTATTTT
>TRBD2|TRBV29-1|-|TRBJ2-2
CSVRGGAGELFF
TGCAGCGTCCGCGGGGGGGCCGGGGAGCTGTTTTTT
>TRBD2|TRBV27|-|TRBJ2-5
CASNPGGTSGTTTGTQYF
TGTGCCAGCAATCCGGGCGGGACGTCCGGGACTACGACGGGGACCCAGTACTTC
>TRBD2|TRBV28|-|TRBJ2-7
CASREGDYEQYF
TGTGCCAGCCGGGAGGGGGACTACGAGCAGTACTTC
>-|TRBV7-3|-|TRBJ1-1
CASSLEGAQNTEAFF
TGTGCCAGCAGCTTAGAGGGAGCACAGAACACTGAAGCTTTCTTT
>TRBD2|TRBV4-2|once|TRBJ2-7
CASSQGLAGAGGSYEQYF
TGTGCCAGCAGCCAAGGCCTAGCGGGAGCAGGAGGCTCCTACGAGCAGTACTTC
>TRBD1|TRBV6-1|-|TRBJ2-2
CASSDYRGIPGELFF
TGTGCCAGCAGTGATTACAGGGGAATTCCCGGGGAGCTGTTTTTT